This TCR beta chain was captured by sequencing in a study of graft-versus-host responses after intestinal transplantation. Background on the study: As for transplant type, recipients had multivisceral, liver-intestinal, or isolated intestinal grafts. Anti-thymocyte globulin was used for induction in all recipients, who then took tacrolimus and steroids for approximately three years. Study results and limitations: GvH clones appeared in recipient marrow, some first in ileum or blood.

Clones were read by immunoSEQ multiplex PCR, and TCRdb kept only the in-frame ones, dropping some. Here the sample spans approximately 90,000 clones, roughly 90% being singletons. Concerning this clone itself: Its cognate antigen is unknown.

The V end lost 2 bases, the J end lost 1 base, and 5 bases lay between the germline ends. Germline V gene data show CDR1 as MGHRA and CDR2 as YSYEKL. This CDR3 contains 13 residues. The V call is TRBV4-1, the J call TRBJ2-5; D is ambiguous. This specimen consisted of unstimulated CD8+ T cells sorted from spleen or lymph node cells, obtained before transplant. This receptor was taken from a human donor who was the organ donor for an intestinal transplant. CDR3 sequence (DNA): TGCGCCAGCAGCCAACCGGGCCAAGAGACCCAGTACTTC. Its translation: CASSQPGQETQYF.